This T cell receptor beta chain emerged from a study of T cells and Merkel cell carcinoma outcomes. Points on this clone: Its matching antigen is unknown.

Clones were read by immunoSEQ multiplex PCR, and TCRdb kept only the in-frame ones, dropping some. This table holds around 15,000 clones, approximately 80% found once. The CDR3 sequence is 13 residues long. Germline CDR1 reads MNHEY; CDR2 reads SMNVEV (reference sequence). V dropped 5 bases and J dropped 6; count of bases not matched to a gene: 4. Study-wide points: In Merkel cell carcinoma, repertoire and T-cell density reportedly predicted outcomes.

The receptor was derived from a human donor with Merkel cell carcinoma. The rearrangement joins TRBV27 to TRBJ2-5; TRBD1 agrees at 9 bases. Sequencing was performed on tumor tissue from Merkel cell carcinoma. The CDR3 DNA sequence: TGTGCCAGCAGTATGACAGGGGGGCAGACCCAGTACTTC. Amino acids: CASSMTGGQTQYF.